These 7 T cell receptor beta chains were sequenced from one sample in a study of blood T cell repertoires in COVID-19 (dated by TCRdb to between 2020 and 2021). Library prep was done by the immunoSEQ multiplex PCR assay. Here the immuneACCESS table is served through TCRdb, limited to in-frame sequences with V and J called. Missing clones are a known gap in these copies; in checked studies unresolved V genes cover under half, and the rest lacks a known reason. A total of tens of thousands of clones appear in this sample, around 90% of them only once. The ten biggest clones cover about 2.1% of the sample. Sequenced input: peripheral blood. These receptors came from a man aged 55 to 69 with acute or convalescent COVID-19.

The CDR3 here is CASSPRTGKYEQYF. CDR3 nucleotides: TGCGCCAGCAGCCCCCGGACAGGAAAGTACGAGCAGTACTTC. The chain has TRBV5-1 and TRBJ2-7, with TRBD1 matching 7 bases. Trimming at V came to 4 bases and at J to 4 bases, leaving 8 bases not matched to a gene. CDR1 SGHRS and CDR2 YFSETQ come from the germline V gene. The CDR3 is made up of 14 amino acids.

The chain joins TRBV5-5 to TRBJ2-7; 9 bases match TRBD1. The CDR3 has 17 amino acids. Germline CDR1 SGHKS, CDR2 YYEKEE (reference sequence). V shed 5 bases, J shed 3 bases, and the junction held 15 bases outside the gene matches. In DNA, the CDR3 is TGTGCCAGCAGGCACACAGGGGGCCCAGGAGGAATCTACGAGCAGTACTTC. It translates to CASRHTGGPGGIYEQYF.

CDR3 coding DNA: TGTGCCACCAGCCAGGGACTAAACCAAGAGACCCAGTACTTC. It encodes CATSQGLNQETQYF. The rearrangement joins TRBV24-1 to TRBJ2-5; 7 positions match TRBD2. The length of the CDR3 is 14 residues. The germline V gene encodes CDR1 KGHDR and CDR2 SFDVKD. After removal of 7 bases from V and 0 bases from J, the junction contained 4 bases not matched to a gene.

The rearrangement joins TRBV7-6 to TRBJ2-7; possibly TRBD1 for D (6 bases). This CDR3 spans 15 amino acids. V shed 5 bases and J shed 2 bases, with 16 bases lying between them. The germline CDR1 and CDR2 sequences are SGHVS and FNYEAQ. The DNA for the CDR3 is TGTGCCAGCAGCCGACTGACAGGTCCCACCTACGAGCAGTACTTC. The encoded protein is CASSRLTGPTYEQYF.

J is TRBJ2-5 and V is TRBV11-1; 8 bases match TRBD1. Germline values: CDR1 SGHAT, CDR2 FQDESV (reference sequence). The CDR3 contains 14 residues. V lost 4 bases to trimming and J lost 4 bases; unmatched junction nucleotides: 5. The CDR3 DNA reads as TGTGCCAGCAGCTCTCGACAGGGGTCAGAGACCCAGTACTTC. It specifies CASSSRQGSETQYF.

The chain carries TRBV18 and TRBJ1-3; 7 bases line up with TRBD1. Germline V gene data show CDR1 as KGHSH and CDR2 as LQKENI. The V gene end was trimmed by 3 bases and the J gene end by 2 bases; junction bases not matched to a gene: 4. CDR3 length: 15 amino acids. CDR3 DNA sequence: TGTGCCAGCTCACCCCCGACAGGGACTGGAAACACCATATATTTT. Protein: CASSPPTGTGNTIYF.

This sequence joins TRBV19 and TRBJ1-6, with D unclear. The germline gives CDR1 LNHDA, CDR2 SQIVND (reference sequence). V lost 3 bases and J lost 10, with 13 bases in between. The CDR3 loop spans 14 amino acids. The CDR3 DNA follows: TGTGCCAGTAGTATCAACGGGAGAGAATCACCCCTCCACTTT. This translates into CASSINGRESPLHF. The whole variable domain, remainder taken from reference TRBV19 and TRBJ1-6, is DGGITQSPKYLFRKEGQNVTLSCEQNLNHDAMYWYRQDPGQGLRLIYYSQIVNDFQKGDIAEGYSVSREKKESFPLTVTSAQKNPTAFYLCASSINGRESPLHFGNGTRLTVT.